These 9 T cell receptor beta chains came from one sample sequenced in a study of blood T cells in healthy people across ages (dated by TCRdb to between 2014 and 2016). The method behind the library was 5' RACE. Sequenced using an Illumina HiSeq 2500. A second PCR of roughly 6 to 11 cycles was performed with a sample-barcoded 5' primer and a J-beta primer mix. TCRdb took the public reads, trimmed them with fastp at Q25, ran MiXCR for clone calling and kept in-frame beta chains. Identical CDR3 protein sequences are pooled into one entry, listed with their most common genes and DNA. The sample table lists roughly 1,700,000 distinct CDR3 sequences, 25% to 30% of them with a count of one. Of the sample, 7% to 9% falls within the top ten clones. The sequenced sample was blood. Receptor source: a woman aged 30 to 39 in good health.

At least ten counts were recorded for this clonotype. This sequence joins TRBV29-1 and TRBJ1-4, with a tentative D call TRBD1 (6 bases). Per the germline V gene, CDR1 is SQVTM and CDR2 is ANQGSEA. The CDR3 is 12 residues long. V was pared by 7 bases and J by 8 bases, with 14 bases between. In nucleotides, the CDR3 is TGCAGCGCCGGGACATACGAAGAAAAACTGTTTTTT. It codes for CSAGTYEEKLFF. The full variable domain, its missing parts supplied by reference TRBV29-1 and TRBJ1-4, is SAVISQKPSRDICQRGTSLTIQCQVDSQVTMMFWYRQQPGQSLTLIATANQGSEATYESGFVIDKFPISRPNLTFSTLTVSNMSPEDSSIYLCSAGTYEEKLFFGSGTQLSVL.

The V gene is TRBV11-3, the J gene TRBJ2-4; a possible D gene is TRBD1 (6 bases). V was shortened by 5 bases and J by 5 bases, with 10 bases between the two germline ends. The CDR3 loop spans 13 amino acids. Per the germline V gene, CDR1 is SGHNT and CDR2 is YENEEA. CDR3: CASSRPGENIQYF. The CDR3, as DNA: TGTGCCAGCAGCCGGCCAGGGGAAAACATTCAGTACTTC.

This clonotype was found a few times. J is TRBJ2-1 and V is TRBV12-3 or TRBV12-4, with a tentative D call TRBD1 (5 bases). This CDR3 is 15 amino acids long. With 3 bases removed from V and 3 bases from J, the gap between germline ends came to 12 bases. This CDR3 reads CASSFWKGDYNEQFF. CDR3 nucleotides: TGTGCCAGCAGTTTTTGGAAAGGGGACTACAATGAGCAGTTCTTC.

This clonotype was observed many times. This chain connects TRBV10-3 to TRBJ2-1; D may be TRBD1 (6 bases). CDR1 ENHRY and CDR2 SYGVKD come from the germline V gene. V was cut by 7 bases and J by 5 bases, with 12 bases left in between. There are 13 residues in the CDR3. The CDR3 reads CAITGQPNNEQFF. The CDR3 DNA is TGTGCCATCACAGGACAGCCAAACAATGAGCAGTTCTTC.

This clonotype was detected a few times. The chain combines TRBV24-1 with TRBJ1-5; no definite D call. The V gene lost 4 bases and the J gene lost 6 bases, with 9 bases spanning the gap. The CDR3 is 13 amino acids. CDR1 is KGHDR, CDR2 SFDVKD, per germline. CDR3 amino acids: CATSDGLSQPQHF. The CDR3, as DNA: TGTGCCACCAGTGACGGCTTGAGTCAGCCCCAGCATTTT.

About this clonotype: Given a far larger clone just one base away, this is likely a sequencing read error. The rearrangement uses TRBV7-2 and TRBJ2-3, with no clear D. Germline values: CDR1 SGHTA, CDR2 FQGNSA. Deletions cut 2 bases from V and 5 bases from J, with 5 bases between. The CDR3 totals 12 residues. This CDR3 reads CASSLYKDTQYF. CDR3 nucleotides: TGTGCCAGCAGCTTATACAAAGATACGCAGTATTTT. Drawing the rest from reference TRBV7-2 and TRBJ2-3, the complete variable domain is GAGVSQSPSNKVTEKGKDVELRCDPISGHTALYWYRQSLGQGLEFLIYFQGNSAPDKSGLPSDRFSAERTGGSVSTLTIQRTQQEDSAVYLCASSLYKDTQYFGPGTRLTVL.

This clonotype was detected only a few times. This CDR3 reads CASSLNRDSHNEQFF. CDR3 DNA sequence: TGTGCCAGCAGTTTGAACCGGGACTCACACAATGAGCAGTTCTTC. V is TRBV11-2 and J is TRBJ2-1; tentatively, D is TRBD2 (6 bases). CDR3 length equals 15 residues. The V gene's germline CDR1 is SGHAT and CDR2 FQNNGV. V dropped 6 bases and J dropped 5 bases, with 17 bases sitting between them.

The chain employs TRBV29-1 and TRBJ1-2; TRBD1 is a possible D gene (5 bases). The V end was cut by 7 bases, the J end by 4 bases, with 19 bases between. Germline values: CDR1 SQVTM, CDR2 ANQGSEA. The CDR3 is made up of 14 amino acids. The CDR3 spells CSARKDGAFYGYTF. CDR3 DNA sequence: TGCAGCGCCCGAAAGGACGGGGCTTTCTATGGCTACACCTTC.

This chain uses TRBV20-1 with TRBJ2-2; TRBD2 matches 8 bases. The V and J ends lost 5 bases and 4 bases, in that order; junction bases with no gene match: 9. This CDR3 contains 15 residues. Germline CDR1 is DFQATT and CDR2 is SNEGSKA (reference sequence). The CDR3 coding sequence is TGCAGTGCTGGACGAAGCGGGAGAGGCACCGGGGAGCTGTTTTTT. This sequence encodes CSAGRSGRGTGELFF.